The rows below give T cell receptor beta chains drawn from one sample of a study of T-cell reconstitution after alpha-beta-depleted transplantation in children. From the PCR reads, TCRdb called clonotypes with MiXCR, one entry per CDR3 protein. The table records hundreds of thousands of distinct CDR3 sequences, 13% of them present only once. The material sequenced was PBMCs, taken before TCRalphabeta/CD19-depleted stem cell transplant. Receptors were obtained from a girl aged 2 to 10 with congenital amegakaryocytic thrombocytopenia, due to receive a stem cell transplant. CDR3s include the opening cysteine and the closing phenylalanine or tryptophan. Fields, in order: V gene, clone size, D gene, J gene, CDR3 DNA, CDR3 protein. The D gene is left open where the match is weak. Size is omitted from some rows. Given values are once, few, many or a class for expanded clones.

>TRBV2|-|TRBD2|TRBJ2-3
TGTGCCAGCTCGCTAGCGGAGTACACAGATACGCAGTATTTT
CASSLAEYTDTQYF
>TRBV7-9|few|-|TRBJ1-4
TGTGCCAGCACGGACAGTGCTTATGAAAAACTGTTTTTT
CASTDSAYEKLFF
>TRBV6-1|many|-|TRBJ1-5
TGTGCCAGCAGTGCTCTAAGCTCGCGACAGCCCCAGCATTTT
CASSALSSRQPQHF
>TRBV28|many|-|TRBJ2-1
TGTGCCAGTGGACCCGTCGACAGCTACAATGAGCAGTTCTTC
CASGPVDSYNEQFF
>TRBV5-6|few|TRBD1|TRBJ1-1
TGTGCCAGCAGCTTGTTTCCCATGGGGACAGGGATCGGAATAAGCACTGAAGCTTTCTTT
CASSLFPMGTGIGISTEAFF
>TRBV7-2|-|TRBD2|TRBJ2-1
TGTGCCAGCAGCCCAACGAGCGGGAGGGGATTCAATGAGCAGTTCTTC
CASSPTSGRGFNEQFF
>TRBV5-6|many|-|TRBJ2-5
TGTGCCAGCAGCTTGGTTGGCCGGAAAGAGACCCAGTACTTC
CASSLVGRKETQYF
>TRBV20-1|few|TRBD1|TRBJ2-7
TGCAGTGCTAGAGATGCCGGACAGGGTCAACCCTCACGAGAGCAGTACTTC
CSARDAGQGQPSREQYF
>TRBV18|many|-|TRBJ2-7
TGTGCCAGCTCACCACCGAGGGCGGAAGAGCAGTACTTC
CASSPPRAEEQYF
>TRBV2|few|-|TRBJ1-2
TGTGCCAGCAGTGAAGTCCGGGGGTCCCACCGTGGCTACACCTTC
CASSEVRGSHRGYTF
>TRBV7-9|many|TRBD1|TRBJ1-2
TGTGCCAGCACCCGATGGGACAGGGCGTCTGGCTACACCTTC
CASTRWDRASGYTF
>TRBV11-2|few|-|TRBJ2-1
TGTGCCAGCAGCTTAGGGTCGAGACGTGAGCAGTTCTTC
CASSLGSRREQFF
>TRBV5-1|many|-|TRBJ2-5
TGCGCCAGCAGCATCCGGACCTTAGGGGAGACCCAGTACTTC
CASSIRTLGETQYF
>TRBV5-6|many|-|TRBJ2-3
TGTGCCAGCAGCTTGGGACCTGAGAATACGCAGTATTTT
CASSLGPENTQYF
>TRBV29-1|many|-|TRBJ2-7
TGCAGCGTTGGGGACCGCGATTTCAGGGGGCAGTACTTC
CSVGDRDFRGQYF
>TRBV4-2|many|TRBD1|TRBJ1-2
TGTGCCAGCAGCCAAGGGAGACAGGGAGGAGGCTATGGCTACACCTTC
CASSQGRQGGGYGYTF
>TRBV7-2|few|-|TRBJ1-1
TGTGCCAGCAGCTTAGCTACCCTCCTCGTAAGGGCTTTCTTT
CASSLATLLVRAFF
>TRBV12-5|many|TRBD2|TRBJ2-1
TGTGCTAGTGGCCCCGGGACTAGCAGTTACAATGAGCAGTTCTTC
CASGPGTSSYNEQFF
>TRBV7-2|-|TRBD2|TRBJ2-1
TGTGCCAGCAGCCCTCGCGGGACTAGCGGTTCAAATGAGCAGTTCTTC
CASSPRGTSGSNEQFF
>TRBV6-2/TRBV6-3|-|TRBD2|TRBJ2-1
TGTGCCAGCAGTTACGAAGTGTGGGGGGGGAAATCTAATGAGCAGTTCTTC
CASSYEVWGGKSNEQFF
>TRBV29-1|many|-|TRBJ2-3
TGCAGCTCTACGACTAGCACAGATACGCAGTATTTT
CSSTTSTDTQYF
>TRBV5-1|-|-|TRBJ1-5
TGCGCCAGCAGCTCCCAACCGGGACCGACGAATCAGCCCCAGCATTTT
CASSSQPGPTNQPQHF